Below, 16 T cell receptor beta chains from the same sample are listed, as sequenced in a study of T cell repertoires in cytomegalovirus infection. These receptors have no known antigen. From the reads, TCRdb called clonotypes with MiXCR, one entry per CDR3 protein. Among about 24,000 distinct CDR3 sequences listed, more than 20% were seen once. Sequenced material: CD8+ T cells from cultured PBMCs, taken from culture after CMV antigen stimulation. These TCRs come from a human donor in good health (CMV status not recorded). Some clones in this sample may be carry-over from other donors' samples.

This clonotype was found many times. This chain uses TRBV7-9 with TRBJ2-2, with 10 nucleotides matching TRBD2. The V segment lost 6 bases and the J segment 5 bases; nucleotides outside the gene matches: 6. CDR3 size: 15 residues. Germline CDR1 and CDR2: SEHNR and FQNEAQ (reference sequence). In DNA, the CDR3 is TGTGCCAGCAGTTACAGCGGGGGGGAGACCGGGGAGCTGTTTTTT. Its translation is CASSYSGGETGELFF.

This clonotype was detected only a few times. This rearrangement joins TRBV20-1 to TRBJ1-4; TRBD1 matches 7 bases. Trimming at V came to 5 bases and at J to 0 bases, leaving 6 bases not matched to a gene. Germline V gene data show CDR1 as DFQATT and CDR2 as SNEGSKA (reference sequence). This CDR3 is built from 15 residues. CDR3 in amino acids: CSAPGQPSTNEKLFF. CDR3 nucleotide sequence: TGCAGTGCTCCGGGACAGCCTTCAACTAATGAAAAACTGTTTTTT.

The chain employs TRBV11-2 and TRBJ2-5, with TRBD2 matching 16 bases. There are 17 residues in the CDR3. Per germline, CDR1 SGHAT and CDR2 FQNNGV. Trimming at V came to 5 bases and at J to 5 bases, leaving 8 bases not matched to a gene. In DNA form, the CDR3 reads TGTGCCAGCAGCCCGGGACTAGCGGGGGGGCCCTGGGAGACCCAGTACTTC. It encodes CASSPGLAGGPWETQYF.

The chain couples TRBV7-9 to TRBJ2-4, with D hard to call. The CDR3 is made up of 13 amino acids. CDR1 is SEHNR and CDR2 is FQNEAQ in the germline V gene (reference sequence). Trimming removed 5 bases from V and 6 bases from J, with 11 bases in between. The CDR3 sequence: CASSPFVTNIQYF. The CDR3 nucleotides are TGTGCCAGCAGCCCCTTTGTCACAAACATTCAGTACTTC.

This clonotype turned up a few times. This chain joins TRBV5-6 and TRBJ2-7; either TRBD1 or TRBD2 may supply D (5 bases each). The CDR3 is made up of 16 amino acids. The germline V gene has CDR1 SGHDT and CDR2 YYEEEE. V lost 3 bases, J lost 1 base, and 17 bases lay in between. In DNA form, the CDR3 reads TGTGCCAGCAGCTCAAGACGGGACGGGCCATCCTACGAGCAGTACTTC. Translating gives CASSSRRDGPSYEQYF.

CDR3 sequence reads: CASSLGPGGNYEQYF. The CDR3 coding sequence is TGTGCCAGCAGCTTAGGCCCAGGGGGTAACTACGAGCAGTACTTC. This chain links TRBV11-2 with TRBJ2-7, with 7 bases identical to TRBD1. CDR1 and CDR2 from the germline V gene are SGHAT and FQNNGV. The CDR3 is 15 residues long. Germline trimming cut 1 base from V and 3 bases from J; bases unmatched to any gene: 6.

The chain has TRBV6-8 and TRBJ1-5; a weak D match, TRBD1 (6 bases). The ends were cut back, 0 bases at V and 5 bases at J, with 11 bases in the middle. The CDR3 covers 15 residues. Per the germline V gene, CDR1 is MNHGY and CDR2 is SAAAGT. The CDR3 DNA reads TGTGCCAGCAGTTACTCCGGACAGAGAGATCAGCCCCAGCATTTT. Translating it yields CASSYSGQRDQPQHF.

This clonotype was detected many times. This rearrangement joins TRBV2 to TRBJ1-2; D perhaps matches TRBD1 (6 bases). The CDR3 runs 16 residues. Trimming removed 4 bases from V and 0 bases from J, with 15 bases in between. CDR1 is SNHLY and CDR2 is FYNNEI in the germline V gene. CDR3 sequence: CASSGAGASPNYGYTF. The DNA for the CDR3 is TGTGCCAGCAGTGGGGCAGGGGCCTCCCCTAACTATGGCTACACCTTC. Supplemented by reference TRBV2 and TRBJ1-2, the full variable domain reads EPEVTQTPSHQVTQMGQEVILRCVPISNHLYFYWYRQILGQKVEFLVSFYNNEISEKSEIFDDQFSVERPDGSNFTLKIRSTKLEDSAMYFCASSGAGASPNYGYTFGSGTRLTVV.

The chain recombines TRBV6-8 with TRBJ2-1; TRBD2 agrees at 12 bases. The CDR3 totals 15 residues. Trimming took 7 bases from V and 5 from J; bases not matched to a gene: 6. Germline V gives CDR1 MNHGY, CDR2 SAAAGT. CDR3: CASNLAGGPNNEQFF. In nucleotides, the CDR3 is TGTGCCAGCAACCTAGCGGGGGGGCCGAACAATGAGCAGTTCTTC.

As DNA, the CDR3 is TGTGCCAGCAGCGACAGGGGAATCCAGCCCCAGCATTTT. This translates into CASSDRGIQPQHF. J is TRBJ1-5 and V is TRBV2; the match to TRBD1 covers 8 bases. V lost 6 bases and J lost 7; bases outside the gene matches: 5. Germline CDR1 is SNHLY and CDR2 is FYNNEI. This CDR3 comprises 13 residues.

There are a few counts of this clonotype. V and J are TRBV2 and TRBJ1-2; no definite D call. CDR1 SNHLY and CDR2 FYNNEI come from the germline V gene. The CDR3 extends over 14 amino acids. The V gene lost 7 bases and the J gene lost 6 bases, with 18 bases spanning the gap. In DNA form, the CDR3 reads TGTGCCAGCACCGGATCCTCACAACCCAATGGCTACACCTTC. The encoded protein is CASTGSSQPNGYTF.

The V gene is TRBV6-5, the J gene TRBJ2-7; D gene unclear. Trimming removed 6 bases from V and 0 bases from J, with 12 bases in between. The CDR3 sequence is 14 residues long. Germline V gene data show CDR1 as MNHEY and CDR2 as SVGAGI. CDR3 protein: CASSHDQPSYEQYF. Here the CDR3 DNA reads TGTGCCAGCAGCCACGACCAGCCCTCCTACGAGCAGTACTTC.

Written as DNA, the CDR3 is TGCGCCAGCAGCCAAGTAATCTGGGACAGGATGAACACTGAAGCTTTCTTT. Its translation is CASSQVIWDRMNTEAFF. The chain employs TRBV4-1 and TRBJ1-1; 8 bases fit TRBD1. V gave up 1 base and J gave up 0 bases; unmatched junction bases: 7. This CDR3 is built from 17 residues. Germline CDR1 reads MGHRA; CDR2 reads YSYEKL.

This clonotype was counted only a few times. The V call is TRBV27, the J call TRBJ2-3; D ambiguous. Germline V gives CDR1 MNHEY, CDR2 SMNVEV (reference sequence). The CDR3 covers 14 residues. Trimming cost V 0 bases and J 1 base, with 5 bases left between them. The DNA for the CDR3 is TGTGCCAGCAGTTTATCAGGTCGCACAGATACGCAGTATTTT. This encodes CASSLSGRTDTQYF.

This clonotype was seen at least ten times. V usage is TRBV28 and J usage is TRBJ2-1; 15 positions match TRBD2. The CDR3 consists of 19 residues. The trim removed 4 bases at V and 4 bases at J, leaving 11 bases unmatched. Germline lookup yields CDR1 MDHEN and CDR2 SYDVKM. CDR3 bases: TGTGCCAGCAGTTCCCCGCCGGGACTAGCGGGGGGCCTTTACAATGAGCAGTTCTTC. Translation gives CASSSPPGLAGGLYNEQFF.

The table lists this clonotype with a few counts. This chain joins TRBV28 and TRBJ2-7, with a weak D call TRBD2 (5 bases). The germline gives CDR1 MDHEN, CDR2 SYDVKM. The germline V and J ends were trimmed by 11 bases and 0 bases, with 17 bases remaining between them. This CDR3 has 14 residues. The DNA of the CDR3 is TGTGCCGCCTCCGGAGGTATAAGCTCCTACGAGCAGTACTTC. Amino acid sequence: CAASGGISSYEQYF. Together with reference TRBV28 and TRBJ2-7, the CDR3 gives the full variable domain: DVKVTQSSRYLVKRTGEKVFLECVQDMDHENMFWYRQDPGLGLRLIYFSYDVKMKEKGDIPEGYSVSREKKERFSLILESASTNQTSMYLCAASGGISSYEQYFGPGTRLTVT.